In this sample, the clone carrying this T cell receptor beta chain turned up a few times. As yet, its antigen is unknown. The CDR3 runs 14 residues. From germline, CDR1 is SGHRS and CDR2 YFSETQ. The germline V and J ends were trimmed by 3 bases and 1 base, with 10 bases remaining between them. Unsorted libraries were prepared from 2 million PBMCs that had been stored at -80 C. This specimen comes from a study of neurological immune-mediated disorders. Study conclusions and caveats: Multiple sclerosis was found to have the least TCR clonal expansion, below healthy controls, and HTLV-1-associated myelopathy the most.

As for the cDNA, it was generated by 5'RACE with 10-nucleotide random UMIs. TCRdb called the 5' RACE reads again in MiXCR, with one record for every CDR3 protein. This sample has about 76,000 distinct CDR3 sequences, with approximately 17% found just once. The rearrangement uses TRBV5-1 and TRBJ2-5, with a possible D match to TRBD1 (6 bases). Material: PBMCs. This sequence was found in a woman in her 40s in good health. The CDR3 coding sequence is TGCGCCAGCAGCTATGGACAGCCCCAAGAGACCCAGTACTTC. Protein sequence: CASSYGQPQETQYF.